This TCR beta chain was found in a study of T cell repertoires in cytomegalovirus infection. Overall study context: CMV infection plus the matching HLA type was flagged by public TCR beta signatures.

Study-wide results and limits: Predominance within the ex vivo response was attributable to HLA-C-restricted CMV-specific TCR beta clonotypes. CMV carriers having the relevant HLA were flagged by cumulative public TCR beta family frequency.

CDR1 is SEHNR and CDR2 is FQNEAQ in the germline V gene (reference sequence). V lost 8 bases, J lost 1 base, and 11 bases lay in between. The CDR3 loop spans 13 amino acids. TCRdb re-derived calls from the reads in MiXCR, one entry per CDR3 protein. The repertoire holds around 900,000 distinct CDR3 sequences, with around 31% as singletons. As to this clonotype: Its target is unknown.

Source: cultured CD8+ T cells from PBMCs, taken from culture after CMV antigen stimulation. The chain combines TRBV7-9 with TRBJ1-1; D may be TRBD1 (6 bases). This clonotype was sampled from a human donor in good health (CMV status not recorded). Some clones in this sample may be carry-over from other donors' samples. CDR3 in DNA: TGTGCCAGCGCGTGGGACAAGAACACTGAAGCTTTCTTT. Residues: CASAWDKNTEAFF.